Listed below are T cell receptor beta chains from one sample, sequenced in a study of blood T cells in healthy people across ages. Via MiXCR, TCRdb re-called the 5' RACE reads, giving one row per CDR3 protein. The sample has fewer than 700,000 distinct CDR3 sequences; 35% to 50% are singletons. The material sequenced was blood. These receptors were obtained from a man older than 75 in good health. The CDR3 runs from the conserved cysteine through the conserved F or W.

V	J	CDR3
TRBV12-5	TRBJ2-7	CASGGEGLVYEQYF
TRBV20-1	TRBJ2-3	CSVRLAGGRDTQYF
TRBV3-1	TRBJ2-5	CASSLTAGVEEQYF
TRBV27	TRBJ1-2	CAGSLRAGASGRDGYTF
TRBV6-2/TRBV6-3	TRBJ2-1	CASSYGGGAQDKFF
TRBV5-6	TRBJ2-7	CASSRGLPSYEQYF
TRBV3-1	NA	CASSQGTLLGEQYF
TRBV12-3/TRBV12-4	TRBJ2-6	CASSLDRRAGANVLTF
TRBV7-8	TRBJ2-6	CANSDYRFSGANVLTF
TRBV5-5	TRBJ2-3	CASSLAAGEWPDTQYF
TRBV2	TRBJ2-7	CASRGSGTGGYEQYF
TRBV2	TRBJ2-1	CASRENPTIPNNEQFF
TRBV4-3	TRBJ2-5	CASSRGQKPQETQYF
TRBV5-1	TRBJ2-5	CASSLEGQGLQETQYF
TRBV7-9	TRBJ1-2	CASSNRQFTNYGYTF
TRBV27	TRBJ2-1	CASSCRAGNYNEQFF
TRBV5-1	TRBJ2-3	CASSTDYGDTQYF
TRBV14	TRBJ2-5	CASSQGGRGGTQYF
TRBV11-2	TRBJ2-1	CASSAGTAYNEQFF
TRBV20-1	TRBJ2-3	CSARSNRDRVTDTQYF
TRBV12-3/TRBV12-4	TRBJ2-2	CASSHRVGTGELFF
TRBV5-1	TRBJ1-4	CASRQNAGLTNEKLFF
TRBV6-5	TRBJ2-1	CASSSRDLQFF
TRBV5-1	TRBJ2-7	CASTRRGTGEGYEQYF
TRBV29-1	TRBJ2-5	CSVEDRRGLVEQYF
TRBV5-1	NA	CASSFGTGVTSSYNEQYF
TRBV7-9	TRBJ2-7	CASSSGSAVYEQYF
TRBV7-6	TRBJ2-1	CASSQGTSGGPGDEQFF
TRBV4-1	TRBJ2-3	CASSLRSGSSTDTQYF
TRBV20-1	TRBJ2-7	CSALGLAGAEQYF
TRBV3-1	NA	CASSQDIGGRPGEQYF
TRBV20-1	TRBJ1-2	CSSRPGTAYGYTF
TRBV6-2/TRBV6-3	TRBJ1-2	CASSYRLQGKRGYTF